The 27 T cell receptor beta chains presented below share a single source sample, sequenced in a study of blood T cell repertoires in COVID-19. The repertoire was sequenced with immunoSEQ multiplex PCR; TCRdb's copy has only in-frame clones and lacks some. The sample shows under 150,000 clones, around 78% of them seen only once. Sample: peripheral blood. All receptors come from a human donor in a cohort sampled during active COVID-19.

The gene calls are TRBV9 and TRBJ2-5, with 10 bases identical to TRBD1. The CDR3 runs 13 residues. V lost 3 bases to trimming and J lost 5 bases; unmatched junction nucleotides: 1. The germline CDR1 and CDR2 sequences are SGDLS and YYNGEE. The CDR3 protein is CASSGGQGETQYF. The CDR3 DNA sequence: TGTGCCAGCAGCGGGGGACAGGGGGAGACCCAGTACTTC.

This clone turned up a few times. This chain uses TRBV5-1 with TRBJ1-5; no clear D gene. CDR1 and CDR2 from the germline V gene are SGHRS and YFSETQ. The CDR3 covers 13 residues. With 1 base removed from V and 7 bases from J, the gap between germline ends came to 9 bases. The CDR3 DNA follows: TGCGCCAGCAGCTTGTCAGTGCAGCAGCCCCAGCATTTT. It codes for CASSLSVQQPQHF.

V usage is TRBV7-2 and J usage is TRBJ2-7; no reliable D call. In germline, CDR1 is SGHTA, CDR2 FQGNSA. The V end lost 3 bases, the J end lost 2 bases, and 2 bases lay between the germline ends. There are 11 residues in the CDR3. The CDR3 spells CASSFAYEQYF. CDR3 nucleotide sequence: TGTGCCAGCAGCTTCGCCTACGAGCAGTACTTC.

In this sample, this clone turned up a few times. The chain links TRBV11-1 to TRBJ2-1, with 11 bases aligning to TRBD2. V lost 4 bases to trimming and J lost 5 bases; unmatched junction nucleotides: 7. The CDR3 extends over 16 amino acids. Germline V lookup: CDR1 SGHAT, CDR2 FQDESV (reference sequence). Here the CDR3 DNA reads TGTGCCAGCAGCTCCAACCCGACTAGCGGGGACAATGAGCAGTTCTTC. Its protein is CASSSNPTSGDNEQFF.

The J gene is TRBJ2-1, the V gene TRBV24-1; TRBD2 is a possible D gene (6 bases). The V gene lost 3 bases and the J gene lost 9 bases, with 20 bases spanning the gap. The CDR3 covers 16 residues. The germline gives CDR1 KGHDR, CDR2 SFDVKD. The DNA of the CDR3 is TGTGCCACCAGTGATCGCCAGGCGGGGAAGTCAGGTGAGCAGTTCTTC. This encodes CATSDRQAGKSGEQFF.

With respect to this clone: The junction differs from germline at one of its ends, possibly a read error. For the CDR3, the DNA is TGTGCCTGGAGGCCCACGCCGGGACAGGGGGTCTTC. Translating it yields CAWRPTPGQGVF. The chain has TRBV30 and TRBJ2-7, with 11 bases lining up with TRBD1. From germline, CDR1 is GTSNPN and CDR2 SVGIG (reference sequence). The CDR3 contains 12 residues.

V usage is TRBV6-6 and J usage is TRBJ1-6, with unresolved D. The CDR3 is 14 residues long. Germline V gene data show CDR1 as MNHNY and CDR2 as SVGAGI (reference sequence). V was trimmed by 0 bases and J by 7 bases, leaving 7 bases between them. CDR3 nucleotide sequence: TGTGCCAGCAGTTACTCCCAGATCAATTCACCCCTCCACTTT. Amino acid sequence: CASSYSQINSPLHF.

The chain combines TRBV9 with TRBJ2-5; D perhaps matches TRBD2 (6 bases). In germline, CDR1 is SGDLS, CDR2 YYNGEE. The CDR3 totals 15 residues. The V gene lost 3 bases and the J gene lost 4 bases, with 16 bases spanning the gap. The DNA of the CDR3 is TGTGCCAGCAGCGCCGGGGAGGCGGTGGTAGAGACCCAGTACTTC. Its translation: CASSAGEAVVETQYF.

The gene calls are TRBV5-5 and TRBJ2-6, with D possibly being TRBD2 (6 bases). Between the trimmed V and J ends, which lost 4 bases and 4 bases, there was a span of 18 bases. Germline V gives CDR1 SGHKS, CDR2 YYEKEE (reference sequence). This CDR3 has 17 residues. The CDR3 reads CASSPTGEVIGANVLTF. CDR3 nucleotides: TGTGCCAGCAGCCCGACGGGAGAGGTTATCGGGGCCAACGTCCTGACTTTC.

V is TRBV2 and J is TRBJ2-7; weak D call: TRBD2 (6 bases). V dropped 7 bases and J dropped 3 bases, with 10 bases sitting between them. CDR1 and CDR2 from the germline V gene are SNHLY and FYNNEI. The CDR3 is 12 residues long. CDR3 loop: CASTLGGYEQYF. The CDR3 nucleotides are TGTGCCAGCACCCTCGGGGGCTACGAGCAGTACTTC.

The CDR3 coding sequence is TGTGCCAGCAGCGAGTTGAGTTACAATGAGCAGTTCTTC. It codes for CASSELSYNEQFF. The chain links TRBV12-3 or TRBV12-4 to TRBJ2-1; no definite D call. This CDR3 region has 13 residues. Trimming left V 6 bases short and J 4 bases short, with 10 bases between.

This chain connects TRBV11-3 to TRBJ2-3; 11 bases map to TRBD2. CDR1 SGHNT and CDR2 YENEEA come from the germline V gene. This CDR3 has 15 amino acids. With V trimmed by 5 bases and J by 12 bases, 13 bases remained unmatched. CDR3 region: CASSQNFLLAGVQYF. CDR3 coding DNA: TGTGCCAGCAGCCAAAACTTTCTACTAGCGGGGGTCCAGTATTTT.

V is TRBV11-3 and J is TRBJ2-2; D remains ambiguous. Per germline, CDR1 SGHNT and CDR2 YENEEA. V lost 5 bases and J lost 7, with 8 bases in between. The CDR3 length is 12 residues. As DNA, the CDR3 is TGTGCCAGCAGCGAAATAGACGGGGAGCTGTTTTTT. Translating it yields CASSEIDGELFF.

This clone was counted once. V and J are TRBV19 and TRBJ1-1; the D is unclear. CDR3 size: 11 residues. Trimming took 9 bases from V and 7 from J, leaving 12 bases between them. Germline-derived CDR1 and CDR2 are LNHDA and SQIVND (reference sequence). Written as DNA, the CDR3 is TGTGCCAGCACTCCGGGGAGTGAAGCTTTCTTT. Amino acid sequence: CASTPGSEAFF.

The CDR3 is CSVGRDRRYEQYF. The CDR3 region has the DNA TGCAGCGTCGGCCGGGACAGGCGCTACGAGCAGTACTTC. This chain joins TRBV29-1 and TRBJ2-7; TRBD1 matches 8 bases. The CDR3 is 13 amino acids. The germline gives CDR1 SQVTM, CDR2 ANQGSEA. J gave up 3 bases and V 6 bases, and 7 bases lay outside the gene matches.

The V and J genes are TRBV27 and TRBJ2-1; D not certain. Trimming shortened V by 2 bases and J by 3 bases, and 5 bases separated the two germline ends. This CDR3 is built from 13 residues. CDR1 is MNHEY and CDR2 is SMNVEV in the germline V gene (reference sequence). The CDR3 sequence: CASSLNYYNEQFF. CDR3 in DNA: TGTGCCAGCAGTTTAAACTACTACAATGAGCAGTTCTTC.

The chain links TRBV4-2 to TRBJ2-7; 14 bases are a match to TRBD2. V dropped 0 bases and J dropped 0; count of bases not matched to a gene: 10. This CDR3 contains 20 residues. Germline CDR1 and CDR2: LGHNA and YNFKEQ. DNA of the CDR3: TGTGCCAGCAGCCAAGATCAGACTAGCGGGGGGGCCTCTTTCTCCTACGAGCAGTACTTC. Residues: CASSQDQTSGGASFSYEQYF.

The CDR3 spells CASSRSLAGGPEEQFF. CDR3 in DNA: TGTGCCAGCAGCCGGTCTTTAGCGGGGGGGCCGGAAGAGCAGTTCTTC. The J gene is TRBJ2-1, the V gene TRBV3-1 (or the pseudogene TRBV3-2), with TRBD2 identical over 11 bases. CDR1 LGHDT and CDR2 YNNKEL come from the germline V gene (reference sequence). This CDR3 contains 16 residues. J gave up 10 bases and V 4 bases, and 12 bases lay outside the gene matches.

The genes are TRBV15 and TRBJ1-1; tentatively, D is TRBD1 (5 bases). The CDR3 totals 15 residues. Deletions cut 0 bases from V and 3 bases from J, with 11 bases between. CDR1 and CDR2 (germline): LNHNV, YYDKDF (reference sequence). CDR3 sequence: CATSREAGHYTEAFF. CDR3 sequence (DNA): TGTGCCACCAGCAGAGAGGCAGGGCATTACACTGAAGCTTTCTTT.

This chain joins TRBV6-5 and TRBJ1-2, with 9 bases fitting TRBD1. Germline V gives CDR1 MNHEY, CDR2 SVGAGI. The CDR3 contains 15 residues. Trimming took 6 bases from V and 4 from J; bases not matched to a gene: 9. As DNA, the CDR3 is TGTGCCAGCAGCCTAGAGGGGGACAGGGCCTATGGCTACACCTTC. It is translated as CASSLEGDRAYGYTF.

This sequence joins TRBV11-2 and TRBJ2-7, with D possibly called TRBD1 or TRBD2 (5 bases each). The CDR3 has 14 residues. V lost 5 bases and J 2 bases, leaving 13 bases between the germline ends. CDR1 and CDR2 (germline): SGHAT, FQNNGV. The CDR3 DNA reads TGTGCCAGCAGCGTAGGGACGGAGGCCTACGAGCAGTACTTC. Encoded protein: CASSVGTEAYEQYF.

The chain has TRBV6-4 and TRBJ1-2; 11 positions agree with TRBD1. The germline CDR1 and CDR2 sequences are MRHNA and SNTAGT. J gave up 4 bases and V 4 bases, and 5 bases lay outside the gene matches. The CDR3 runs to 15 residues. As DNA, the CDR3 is TGTGCCAGCAGTGCCTGGACAGGGGGCTTCTATGGCTACACCTTC. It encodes CASSAWTGGFYGYTF.

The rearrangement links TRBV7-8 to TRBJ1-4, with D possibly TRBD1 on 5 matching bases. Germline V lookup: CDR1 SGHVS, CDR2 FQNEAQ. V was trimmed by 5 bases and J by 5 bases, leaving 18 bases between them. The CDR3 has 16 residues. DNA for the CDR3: TGTGCCAGCAGCCAAAATAGGTGGGGGGGGAATGAAAAACTGTTTTTT. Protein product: CASSQNRWGGNEKLFF.

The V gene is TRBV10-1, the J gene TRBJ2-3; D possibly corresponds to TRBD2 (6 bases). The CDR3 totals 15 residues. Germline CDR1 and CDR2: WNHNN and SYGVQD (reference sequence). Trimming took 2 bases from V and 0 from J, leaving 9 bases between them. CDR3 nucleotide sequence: TGCGCCAGCAGTGAGGAACTAGCCAGCACAGATACGCAGTATTTT. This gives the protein CASSEELASTDTQYF.

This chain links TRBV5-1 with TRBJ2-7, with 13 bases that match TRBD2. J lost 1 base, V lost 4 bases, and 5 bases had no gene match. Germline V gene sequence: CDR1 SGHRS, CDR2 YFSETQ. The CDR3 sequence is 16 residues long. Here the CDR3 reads CASSPWTSGGSYEQYF. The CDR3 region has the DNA TGCGCCAGCAGCCCCTGGACTAGCGGGGGATCCTACGAGCAGTACTTC. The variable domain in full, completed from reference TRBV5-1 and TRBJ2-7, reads KAGVTQTPRYLIKTRGQQVTLSCSPISGHRSVSWYQQTPGQGLQFLFEYFSETQRNKGNFPGRFSGRQFSNSRSEMNVSTLELGDSALYLCASSPWTSGGSYEQYFGPGTRLTVT.

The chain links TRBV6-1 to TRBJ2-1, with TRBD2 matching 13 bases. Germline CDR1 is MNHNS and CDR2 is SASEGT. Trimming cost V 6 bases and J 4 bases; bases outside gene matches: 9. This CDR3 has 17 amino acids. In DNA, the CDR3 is TGTGCCAGCAGCGAATGGGGGACTAGCGGGGATTACAATGAGCAGTTCTTC. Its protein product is CASSEWGTSGDYNEQFF.

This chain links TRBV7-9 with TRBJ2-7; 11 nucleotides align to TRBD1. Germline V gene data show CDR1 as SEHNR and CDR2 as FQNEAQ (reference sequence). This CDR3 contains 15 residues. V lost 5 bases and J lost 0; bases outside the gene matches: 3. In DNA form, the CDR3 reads TGTGCCAGCAGCCCCGGGACAGGGGGCTCCTACGAGCAGTACTTC. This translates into CASSPGTGGSYEQYF.